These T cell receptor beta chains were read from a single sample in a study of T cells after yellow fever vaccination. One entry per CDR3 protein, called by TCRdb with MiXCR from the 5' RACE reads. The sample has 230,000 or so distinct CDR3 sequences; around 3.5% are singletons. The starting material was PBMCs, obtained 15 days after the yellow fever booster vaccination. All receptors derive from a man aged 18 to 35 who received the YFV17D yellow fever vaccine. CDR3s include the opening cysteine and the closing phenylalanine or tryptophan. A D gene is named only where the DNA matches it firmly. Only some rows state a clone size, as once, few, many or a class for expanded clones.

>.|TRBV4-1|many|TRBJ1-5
TGCGCCAGCAGCTTCGGACCTCGGGGTAACAGCAATCAGCCCCAGCATTTT
CASSFGPRGNSNQPQHF
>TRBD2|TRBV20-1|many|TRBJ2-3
TGCAGTGCTAGCGGTAGCGGGGGACTCTCAGATACGCAGTATTTT
CSASGSGGLSDTQYF
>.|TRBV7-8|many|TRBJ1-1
TGTGCCAGCAGCTTAGGCTCGTTCACTGAAGCTTTCTTT
CASSLGSFTEAFF
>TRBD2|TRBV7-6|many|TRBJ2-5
TGTGCCAGCAGGCTAGCGGGGGAGGTGGAGACCCAGTACTTC
CASRLAGEVETQYF
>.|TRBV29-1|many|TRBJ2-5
TGCAGCGTTGAAATTTGGATCCCCGGAGAAGAGACCCAGTACTTC
CSVEIWIPGEETQYF
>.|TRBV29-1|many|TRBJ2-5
TGCAGCGTTTGGACGGGCGACCAAGAGACCCAGTACTTC
CSVWTGDQETQYF
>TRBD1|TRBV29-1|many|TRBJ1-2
TGCAGCGTTACACCGGGACAGGGGGCGCCCCTCGAAACCTATGGCTACACCTTC
CSVTPGQGAPLETYGYTF
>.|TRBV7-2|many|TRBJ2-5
TGTGCCAGCAGCTTAGGCGGGGTACCCTCGGAAGAGACCCAGTACTTC
CASSLGGVPSEETQYF
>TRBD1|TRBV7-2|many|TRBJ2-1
TGTGCCAGCAGCTTAGGTTGGGCAGGGGGTGCCTACAATGAGCAGTTCTTC
CASSLGWAGGAYNEQFF
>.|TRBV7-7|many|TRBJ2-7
TGTGCCAGCAGCTACCGTTGGGAAGGAGAGCAGTACTTC
CASSYRWEGEQYF
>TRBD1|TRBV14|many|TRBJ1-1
TGTGCCAGCAGCCAAGAGGGACAGTGGGGGAGCCGGGACACTGAAGCTTTCTTT
CASSQEGQWGSRDTEAFF
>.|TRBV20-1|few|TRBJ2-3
TGCAGTGCTAGAGGACCCAGTAGCACAGATACGCAGTATTTT
CSARGPSSTDTQYF
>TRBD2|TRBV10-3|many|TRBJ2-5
TGTGCCATCAATGGGGATAGCGGGGATGACGAGACCCAGTACTTC
CAINGDSGDDETQYF
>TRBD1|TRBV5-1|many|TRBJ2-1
TGCGCCAGCAGCCTTGGACAGGGCTGGGACAATGAGCAGTTCTTC
CASSLGQGWDNEQFF
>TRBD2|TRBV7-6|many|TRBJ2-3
TGTGCCAGCAGCTTAGCTTGGACTAGCGGGGGTCCAAGCACAGATACGCAGTATTTT
CASSLAWTSGGPSTDTQYF
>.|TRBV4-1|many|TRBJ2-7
TGCGCCAGCAGCCAAGAAGCCCAATCTTCCAACGAGCAGTACTTC
CASSQEAQSSNEQYF
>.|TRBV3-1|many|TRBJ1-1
TGTGCCAGCAGCCAAGATGTGACCCGGGGGTACACTGAAGCTTTCTTT
CASSQDVTRGYTEAFF
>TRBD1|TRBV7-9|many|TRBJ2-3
TGTGCCAGCAGCTTCACCGGGACAGTTGCAGATACGCAGTATTTT
CASSFTGTVADTQYF
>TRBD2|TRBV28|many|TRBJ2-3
TGTGCCAGCAGTTCTTACCCTAGCGGGGGCACAGATACGCAGTATTTT
CASSSYPSGGTDTQYF
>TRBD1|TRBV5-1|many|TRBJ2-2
TGCGCCAGCAGCGTCCGGGGACAGGGGCAGAACACCGGGGAGCTGTTTTTT
CASSVRGQGQNTGELFF
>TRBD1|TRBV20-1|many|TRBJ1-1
TGCAGTGCTAGCAGGGGGGAAGCTTTCTTT
CSASRGEAFF
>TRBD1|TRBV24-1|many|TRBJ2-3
TGTGCCACCAGTGATCGGGACAGACGGAAGTATTTT
CATSDRDRRKYF
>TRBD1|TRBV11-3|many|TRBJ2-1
TGTGCCAGCAGCTCCAGGGGGCGTGAAAATGAGCAGTTCTTC
CASSSRGRENEQFF
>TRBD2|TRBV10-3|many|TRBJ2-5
TGTGCCATCAGGCAAGCGGCTAGCGGGGGGGGCCAAGAGACCCAGTACTTC
CAIRQAASGGGQETQYF
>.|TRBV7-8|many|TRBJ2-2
TGTGCCAGCAGCCCGAGCGGTCCCGGGGAGCTGTTTTTT
CASSPSGPGELFF
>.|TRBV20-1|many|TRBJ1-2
TGCAGTGCTCTGCTCGGGGAGAATCTAAGCTACACCTTC
CSALLGENLSYTF
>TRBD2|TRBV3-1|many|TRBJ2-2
TGTGCCAGCAGCCAAGGTCTAGCGGGAGCAACCGGGGAGCTGTTTTTT
CASSQGLAGATGELFF
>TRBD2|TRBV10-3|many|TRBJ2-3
TGTGCCATCAGTGACCCCGGGGGGAAGACAGATACGCAGTATTTT
CAISDPGGKTDTQYF
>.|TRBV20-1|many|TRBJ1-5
TGCAGTGCTAGAGGGCAGGGGCCCCGAAAGCATTTT
CSARGQGPRKHF
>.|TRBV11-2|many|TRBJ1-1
TGTGCCAGCAGCTTAGCAGGGTACAGTGAAGCTTTCTTT
CASSLAGYSEAFF
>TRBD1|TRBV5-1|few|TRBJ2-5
TGCGCCAGCAGGACAGGGGTGGAGACCCAGTACTTC
CASRTGVETQYF
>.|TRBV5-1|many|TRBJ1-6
TGCGCCAGCAGCTTATCCGTCTCTAGAAATTCACCCCTCCACTTT
CASSLSVSRNSPLHF
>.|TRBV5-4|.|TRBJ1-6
TGTGCCAGCAGCTTGGCGGAGTCACCCCTCCACTTT
CASSLAESPLHF
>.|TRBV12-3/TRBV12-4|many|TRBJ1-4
TGTGCCAGCAGTTCCCTTCACAGAAAGAGGGAAAAACTGTTTTTT
CASSSLHRKREKLFF
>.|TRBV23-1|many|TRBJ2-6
TGCGCCAGAGGGGCCAACGTCCTGACTTTC
CARGANVLTF
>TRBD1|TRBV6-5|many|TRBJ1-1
TGTGCCAGCAGTCGAAACAGGGGAGCTGAAGCTTTCTTT
CASSRNRGAEAFF
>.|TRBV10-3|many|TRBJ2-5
TGTGCCATCAGTGAGCCCGGGGGCAGGGAGACCCAGTACTTC
CAISEPGGRETQYF
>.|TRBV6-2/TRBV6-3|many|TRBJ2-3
TGTGCCACCGGGAGTACGCAGTATTTT
CATGSTQYF
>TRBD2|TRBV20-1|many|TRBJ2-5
TGCAGTGCTAGAGAGACTAGCGGGGATTGGTACCAAGAGACCCAGTACTTC
CSARETSGDWYQETQYF
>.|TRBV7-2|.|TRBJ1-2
TGTGCCAGCAGCAGCGGGTCGGGGCGGTATGGCTACACCTTC
CASSSGSGRYGYTF
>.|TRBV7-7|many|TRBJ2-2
TGTGCTAGCAGCCAAGGGACGCCCGGGGAGCTGTTTTTT
CASSQGTPGELFF
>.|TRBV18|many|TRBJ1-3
TGTGCCAGCTCACCGTCTGGGGCGATAGGAGGAAACACCATATATTTT
CASSPSGAIGGNTIYF
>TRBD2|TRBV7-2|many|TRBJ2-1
TGTGCCAGCAGCTTAACCGGGGGGACCTACAATGAGCAGTTCTTC
CASSLTGGTYNEQFF
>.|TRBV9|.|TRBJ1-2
TGTGCCAGCAGCGTTGGACAGAACTATGGCTACACCTTC
CASSVGQNYGYTF
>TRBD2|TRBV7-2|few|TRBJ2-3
TGTGCCAGCACCATCTATAGCGGGGGGCGCACAGATACGCAGTATTTT
CASTIYSGGRTDTQYF
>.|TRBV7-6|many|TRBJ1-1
TGTGCCAGCAGTTCCTCGGTACAGCTGAACACTGAAGCTTTCTTT
CASSSSVQLNTEAFF
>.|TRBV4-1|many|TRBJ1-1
TGCGCCAGCAGCAGACAGACCTTTCCTACGAACACTGAAGCTTTCTTT
CASSRQTFPTNTEAFF
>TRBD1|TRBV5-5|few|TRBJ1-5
TGTGCCAGCAGCCCGGGACAGGGGTACGAGCAGCCCCAGCATTTT
CASSPGQGYEQPQHF
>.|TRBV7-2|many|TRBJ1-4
TGTGCCAGCAGCCCAGGGGTAGCTGAAAAACTGTTTTTT
CASSPGVAEKLFF
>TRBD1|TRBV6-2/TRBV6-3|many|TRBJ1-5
TGTGCCAGCAGGTACGACAGGGGAATGGGTAGCAATCAGCCCCAGCATTTT
CASRYDRGMGSNQPQHF
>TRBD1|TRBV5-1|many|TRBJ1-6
TGCGCCAGCAGCCGCAGCCAGGGGGACAATTCACCCCTCCACTTT
CASSRSQGDNSPLHF
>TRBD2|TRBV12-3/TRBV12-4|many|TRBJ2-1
TGTGCCAGCAGTATGACTAGCGGGGGGAGGAATGAGCAGTTCTTC
CASSMTSGGRNEQFF
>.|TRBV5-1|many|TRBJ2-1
TGCGCCAGCAGCTTGGTTCTAACCTCTTACAATGAGCAGTTCTTC
CASSLVLTSYNEQFF
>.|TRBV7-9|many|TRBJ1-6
TGTGCCAGCAGCTTAGGGACAGTAAATTCACCCCTCCACTTT
CASSLGTVNSPLHF
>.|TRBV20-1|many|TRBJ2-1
TGCAGTGCTAGAGATCGAGGCCAGGGCAGGTCGTACAATGAGCAGTTCTTC
CSARDRGQGRSYNEQFF
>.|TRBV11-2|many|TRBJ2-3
TGTGCCAGCAGCTTAAGGGGTACGCAGTATTTT
CASSLRGTQYF
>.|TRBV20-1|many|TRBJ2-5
TGCAGTGCTAGTGAGGGTAGGGAGACCCAGTACTTC
CSASEGRETQYF
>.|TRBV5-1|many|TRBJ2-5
TGCGCCAGCAGCTTGATGGCCGAGCAAGAGACCCAGTACTTC
CASSLMAEQETQYF
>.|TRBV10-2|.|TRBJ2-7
TGCGCCAGCAGTGATCAGACGGGGCAGGATGAGCAGTACTTC
CASSDQTGQDEQYF